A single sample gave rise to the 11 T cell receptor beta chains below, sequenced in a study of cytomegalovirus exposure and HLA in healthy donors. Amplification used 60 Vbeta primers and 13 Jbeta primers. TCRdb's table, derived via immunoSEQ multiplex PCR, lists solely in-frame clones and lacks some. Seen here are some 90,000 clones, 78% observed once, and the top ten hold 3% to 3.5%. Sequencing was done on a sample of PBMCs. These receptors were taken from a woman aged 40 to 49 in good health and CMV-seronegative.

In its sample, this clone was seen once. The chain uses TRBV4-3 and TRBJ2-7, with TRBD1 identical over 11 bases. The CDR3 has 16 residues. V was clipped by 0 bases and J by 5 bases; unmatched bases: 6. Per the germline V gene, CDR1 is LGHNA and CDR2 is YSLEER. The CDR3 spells CASSQDWRTGGNEQYF. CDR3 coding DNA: TGCGCCAGCAGCCAAGATTGGCGGACAGGGGGCAACGAGCAGTACTTC.

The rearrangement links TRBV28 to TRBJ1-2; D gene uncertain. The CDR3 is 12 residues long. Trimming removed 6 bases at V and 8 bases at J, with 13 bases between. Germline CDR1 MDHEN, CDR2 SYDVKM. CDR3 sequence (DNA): TGTGCCAGCAGCTCTAATCTTATCGGCTACACCTTC. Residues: CASSSNLIGYTF.

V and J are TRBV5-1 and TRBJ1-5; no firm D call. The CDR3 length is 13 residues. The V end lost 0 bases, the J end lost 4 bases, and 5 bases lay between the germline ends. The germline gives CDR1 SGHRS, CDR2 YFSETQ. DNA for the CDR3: TGCGCCAGCAGCTTGGGACTTAATCAGCCCCAGCATTTT. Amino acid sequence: CASSLGLNQPQHF.

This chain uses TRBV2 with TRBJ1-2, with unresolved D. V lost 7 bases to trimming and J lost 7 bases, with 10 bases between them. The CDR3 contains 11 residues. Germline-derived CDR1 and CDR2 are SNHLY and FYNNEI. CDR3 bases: TGTGCCAGCACCGTGACTGGTGGCTACACCTTC. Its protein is CASTVTGGYTF. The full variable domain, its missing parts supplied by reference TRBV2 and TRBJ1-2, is EPEVTQTPSHQVTQMGQEVILRCVPISNHLYFYWYRQILGQKVEFLVSFYNNEISEKSEIFDDQFSVERPDGSNFTLKIRSTKLEDSAMYFCASTVTGGYTFGSGTRLTVV.

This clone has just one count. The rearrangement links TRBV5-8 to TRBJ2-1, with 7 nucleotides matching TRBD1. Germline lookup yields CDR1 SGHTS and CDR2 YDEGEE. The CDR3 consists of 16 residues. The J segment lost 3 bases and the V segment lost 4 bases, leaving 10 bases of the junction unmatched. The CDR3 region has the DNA TGTGCCAGCAGCCCGATGACAGGGATTGTCTACAATGAGCAGTTCTTC. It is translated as CASSPMTGIVYNEQFF.

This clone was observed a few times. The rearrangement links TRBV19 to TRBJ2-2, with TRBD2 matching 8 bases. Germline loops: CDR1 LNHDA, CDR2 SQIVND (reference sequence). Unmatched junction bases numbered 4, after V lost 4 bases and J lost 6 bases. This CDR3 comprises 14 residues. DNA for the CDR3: TGTGCCAGTAGTACTTGGACTAGCCCCGGGGAGCTGTTTTTT. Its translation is CASSTWTSPGELFF.

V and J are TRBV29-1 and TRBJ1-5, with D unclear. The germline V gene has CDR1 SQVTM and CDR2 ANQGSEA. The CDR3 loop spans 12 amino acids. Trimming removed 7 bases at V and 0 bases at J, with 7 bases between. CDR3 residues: CSAMYSNQPQHF. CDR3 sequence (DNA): TGCAGCGCTATGTATAGCAATCAGCCCCAGCATTTT. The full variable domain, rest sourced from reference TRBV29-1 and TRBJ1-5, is SAVISQKPSRDICQRGTSLTIQCQVDSQVTMMFWYRQQPGQSLTLIATANQGSEATYESGFVIDKFPISRPNLTFSTLTVSNMSPEDSSIYLCSAMYSNQPQHFGDGTRLSIL.

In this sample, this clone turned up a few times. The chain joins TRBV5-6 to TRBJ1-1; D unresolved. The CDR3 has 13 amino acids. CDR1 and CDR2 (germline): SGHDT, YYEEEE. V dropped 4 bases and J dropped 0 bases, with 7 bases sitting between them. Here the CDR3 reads CASSRGLNTEAFF. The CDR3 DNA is TGTGCCAGCAGCCGCGGATTGAACACTGAAGCTTTCTTT. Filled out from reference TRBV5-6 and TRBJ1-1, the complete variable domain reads DAGVTQSPTHLIKTRGQQVTLRCSPKSGHDTVSWYQQALGQGPQFIFQYYEEEERQRGNFPDRFSGHQFPNYSSELNVNALLLGDSALYLCASSRGLNTEAFFGQGTRLTVV.

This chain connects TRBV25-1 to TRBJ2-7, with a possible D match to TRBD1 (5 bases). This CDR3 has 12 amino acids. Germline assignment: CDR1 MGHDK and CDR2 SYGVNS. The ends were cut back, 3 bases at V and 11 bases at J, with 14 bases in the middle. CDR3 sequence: CASSDFRQNKYF. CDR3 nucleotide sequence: TGTGCCAGCAGTGACTTCCGACAGAATAAGTACTTC.

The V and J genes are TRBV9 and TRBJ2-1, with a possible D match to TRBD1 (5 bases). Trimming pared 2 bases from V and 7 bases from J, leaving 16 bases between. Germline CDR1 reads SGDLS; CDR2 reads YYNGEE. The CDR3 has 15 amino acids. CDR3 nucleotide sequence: TGTGCCAGCAGCGTTTCGCCCAGGGTAGTTAATGAGCAGTTCTTC. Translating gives CASSVSPRVVNEQFF.

The CDR3 is CASSYGTSGYEQYF. CDR3 bases: TGTGCCAGCAGTTACGGGACTAGCGGGTACGAGCAGTACTTC. V is TRBV6-5 and J is TRBJ2-7, with 12 nucleotides matching TRBD2. The CDR3 extends over 14 amino acids. The V gene's germline CDR1 is MNHEY and CDR2 SVGAGI. The ends lost 2 bases at V and 4 bases at J; junction bases unmatched: 0.